This T cell receptor (beta chain) was observed in a study of T cell changes during pregnancy in multiple sclerosis. This clone appeared a single time. Profiled with immunoSEQ multiplex PCR; TCRdb holds only in-frame clones, not every one. The sample contains 45,000 to 55,000 clones, about 91% of which appear only once. Germline CDR1 and CDR2: SGDLS and YYNGEE. This CDR3 comprises 14 residues. V was cut by 0 bases and J by 5 bases, with 10 bases left in between. V and J are TRBV9 and TRBJ2-3; tentative D call: TRBD2 (6 bases). The material was peripheral blood, obtained after pregnancy. This receptor was identified in a female donor with multiple sclerosis, enrolled in a pregnancy study. The CDR3 bases are TGTGCCAGCAGCGTAGGGGGGGTCCAAGATACGCAGTATTTT. This sequence encodes CASSVGGVQDTQYF.